A single sample gave rise to the 24 T cell receptor beta chains below, sequenced in a study of T cells after yellow fever vaccination (dated by TCRdb to between 2018 and 2021). Libraries were constructed by 5' RACE. Sequencer: Illumina HiSeq 2500. TCRdb applied fastp at Q25 and MiXCR to the public reads, then kept only in-frame beta chains. Each entry is one CDR3 protein sequence, shown with its most common DNA and genes. The sample table contains a few hundred thousand distinct CDR3 sequences; only one count was recorded for 7% to 10% of them. 15% to 20% of the sample is held by the ten biggest clonotypes. In the paper's terms, the treatment or condition label means: live attenuated yellow fever vaccine strain. The sequencing used PBMCs, collected roughly 45 days after the first yellow fever vaccination. Every receptor here comes from a man aged 18 to 30 who received the YFV17D yellow fever vaccine.

This clonotype was seen ten or more times. The chain carries TRBV12-3 or TRBV12-4 and TRBJ2-7, with D unclear. This CDR3 is 14 amino acids long. V was trimmed by 1 base and J by 1 base, leaving 8 bases between them. In nucleotides, the CDR3 is TGTGCCAGCAGTTTAGTACTGGGGTCCTACGAGCAGTACTTC. Protein sequence: CASSLVLGSYEQYF.

This sequence joins TRBV28 and TRBJ2-1, with 9 bases matching TRBD2. Germline lookup yields CDR1 MDHEN and CDR2 SYDVKM. There are 14 residues in the CDR3. The V gene end was trimmed by 8 bases and the J gene end by 5 bases; junction bases not matched to a gene: 7. The CDR3 DNA follows: TGTGCCAGCTTAGCCGGGACTAGCAACAATGAGCAGTTCTTC. Encoded protein: CASLAGTSNNEQFF.

In its sample, this clonotype was seen many times. This chain connects TRBV7-7 to TRBJ2-1; D is perhaps TRBD2 (6 bases). The V end lost 3 bases, the J end lost 6 bases, and 15 bases lay between the germline ends. Germline V lookup: CDR1 SSHAT, CDR2 FNYEAQ (reference sequence). This CDR3 has 15 amino acids. The CDR3 DNA sequence: TGTGCCAGCAGCTTTGGCGGGGTATTTGGCAATGAGCAGTTCTTC. It specifies CASSFGGVFGNEQFF.

This clonotype was seen a single time. The chain combines TRBV4-1 with TRBJ1-2, with D unresolved. The germline V gene encodes CDR1 MGHRA and CDR2 YSYEKL. The CDR3 is 15 residues long. The germline V and J ends were trimmed by 3 bases and 0 bases, with 11 bases remaining between them. Written as DNA, the CDR3 is TGCGCCAGCAGCCACCCACCGGCAGCTAACTATGGCTACACCTTC. Its protein is CASSHPPAANYGYTF.

This clonotype was seen more than once but under ten times. The chain links TRBV18 to TRBJ1-4, with 7 nucleotides matching TRBD1. In germline, CDR1 is KGHSH, CDR2 LQKENI. The CDR3 loop spans 14 amino acids. The ends lost 3 bases at V and 5 bases at J; junction bases unmatched: 3. For the CDR3, the DNA is TGTGCCAGCTCACCCGGGACAGAAAATGAAAAACTGTTTTTT. Translating gives CASSPGTENEKLFF.

This clonotype appeared many times. The chain employs TRBV2 and TRBJ1-1; D is uncertain. Germline assignment: CDR1 SNHLY and CDR2 FYNNEI. The CDR3 has 10 amino acids. The DNA of the CDR3 is TGTGCGAGTGGTGGCGCTGAAGCTTTCTTT. Amino acid sequence: CASGGAEAFF.

This clonotype was seen a handful of times. The chain uses TRBV18 and TRBJ1-1; possible D gene TRBD1, 6 bases. The CDR3 runs to 16 residues. Germline V gene lookup returns CDR1 KGHSH and CDR2 LQKENI. V was trimmed by 2 bases and J by 0 bases, leaving 13 bases between them. The CDR3: CASSPIGGAVNTEAFF. CDR3 sequence (DNA): TGTGCCAGCTCACCAATCGGGGGCGCGGTGAACACTGAAGCTTTCTTT.

This clonotype has only a few counts. The rearrangement joins TRBV4-3 to TRBJ2-2, with 15 nucleotides matching TRBD2. The CDR3 contains 18 residues. The germline V gene encodes CDR1 LGHNA and CDR2 YSLEER. The ends lost 5 bases at V and 4 bases at J; junction bases unmatched: 8. The CDR3 reads CASSIRTSGGAGTGELFF. Here the CDR3 DNA reads TGCGCCAGCAGCATCCGGACTAGCGGGGGGGCGGGCACCGGGGAGCTGTTTTTT.

This clonotype occurred many times. The chain uses TRBV29-1 and TRBJ1-5; D is unresolved. Germline CDR1 and CDR2: SQVTM and ANQGSEA. The CDR3 spans 13 residues. Trimming stripped 4 bases from V and 2 bases from J, with 9 bases between. CDR3 in amino acids: CSVGGSGNQPQHF. The CDR3 bases are TGCAGCGTTGGGGGATCCGGCAATCAGCCCCAGCATTTT.

As for this clonotype: This is likely a read error, given that the CDR3 carries no conserved phenylalanine or tryptophan at its end. The chain has TRBV4-3 and TRBJ1-2; 7 nucleotides align to TRBD1. The ends lost 5 bases at V and 1 base at J; junction bases unmatched: 10. The CDR3 runs 16 residues. Looked up from germline, CDR1 is LGHNA and CDR2 is YSLEER. CDR3 residues: CASSWTGTELNYGYTY. DNA for the CDR3: TGCGCCAGCAGCTGGACCGGGACAGAGCTTAACTATGGCTACACCTAC.

This clonotype has at least ten counts. This chain uses TRBV6-2 or TRBV6-3 with TRBJ1-5; the match to TRBD1 covers 9 bases. This CDR3 contains 14 residues. Per germline, CDR1 MNHEY and CDR2 SVGEGT. V gave up 5 bases and J gave up 2 bases; unmatched junction bases: 1. CDR3: CASSRTGGNQPQHF. The CDR3 DNA follows: TGTGCCAGCAGTCGGACAGGGGGCAATCAGCCCCAGCATTTT.

The rearrangement uses TRBV12-3 or TRBV12-4 and TRBJ1-2, with TRBD1 matching over 8 bases. The CDR3 is made up of 16 amino acids. With V trimmed by 6 bases and J by 8 bases, 17 bases remained unmatched. This CDR3 reads CASSPAPFTGGKGYTF. For the CDR3, the DNA is TGTGCCAGCAGCCCAGCGCCCTTCACAGGGGGGAAAGGCTACACCTTC.

This clonotype was observed many times. The CDR3 loop reads CSATDLPWDQPQHF. CDR3 coding DNA: TGCAGTGCTACGGACCTACCATGGGATCAGCCCCAGCATTTT. V and J are TRBV20-1 and TRBJ1-5; D gene ambiguous. The CDR3 sequence is 14 residues long. Trimming removed 4 bases from V and 5 bases from J, with 15 bases in between. Per the germline V gene, CDR1 is DFQATT and CDR2 is SNEGSKA (reference sequence).

This clonotype was observed a few times. The rearrangement links TRBV27 to TRBJ1-4; D unresolved. CDR3 size: 15 residues. The ends were cut back, 0 bases at V and 7 bases at J, with 12 bases in the middle. The germline V gene has CDR1 MNHEY and CDR2 SMNVEV (reference sequence). The CDR3 loop is CASSLSWAAGEKLFF. CDR3 sequence (DNA): TGTGCCAGCAGTTTATCGTGGGCGGCGGGTGAAAAACTGTTTTTT.

The chain links TRBV29-1 to TRBJ2-2, with D uncertain. The germline V gene has CDR1 SQVTM and CDR2 ANQGSEA. The ends were cut back, 6 bases at V and 0 bases at J, with 8 bases in the middle. This CDR3 is 13 amino acids long. CDR3 coding DNA: TGCAGCGTATCACAGACGAACACCGGGGAGCTGTTTTTT. It codes for CSVSQTNTGELFF.

This clonotype was seen only a few times. The V and J genes are TRBV18 and TRBJ1-2; D call uncertain. V lost 2 bases and J lost 4, with 11 bases in between. This CDR3 has 14 residues. Germline lookup yields CDR1 KGHSH and CDR2 LQKENI. CDR3 in amino acids: CASSPESGSYGYTF. The CDR3 DNA reads TGTGCCAGCTCACCAGAATCCGGTAGCTATGGCTACACCTTC.

This clonotype was picked up many times. This chain joins TRBV7-8 and TRBJ1-5, with 7 bases that match TRBD1. The CDR3 contains 13 residues. V shed 5 bases, J shed 5 bases, and the junction held 3 bases outside the gene matches. Germline-derived CDR1 and CDR2 are SGHVS and FQNEAQ. CDR3 sequence: CASSITGDQPQHF. The CDR3 coding sequence is TGTGCCAGCAGCATAACAGGGGATCAGCCCCAGCATTTT. Supplemented by reference TRBV7-8 and TRBJ1-5, the full variable domain reads GAGVSQSPRYKVAKRGQDVALRCDPISGHVSLFWYQQALGQGPEFLTYFQNEAQLDKSGLPSDRFFAERPEGSVSTLKIQRTQQEDSAVYLCASSITGDQPQHFGDGTRLSIL.

This clonotype was detected ten times or more. CDR3 nucleotide sequence: TGTGCCAGCAGCTTAAGAGGGGTTGACGAGCAGTACTTC. Translating it yields CASSLRGVDEQYF. J is TRBJ2-7 and V is TRBV5-6, with D perhaps given as TRBD1 or TRBD2 (5 bases each). Trimming shortened V by 2 bases and J by 5 bases, and 11 bases separated the two germline ends. The CDR3 runs to 13 residues. Per the germline V gene, CDR1 is SGHDT and CDR2 is YYEEEE.

This clonotype was found once. The chain combines TRBV7-2 with TRBJ2-2, with D maybe TRBD2 (6 bases). The CDR3 covers 15 residues. V lost 2 bases and J 5 bases, leaving 12 bases between the germline ends. Germline loops: CDR1 SGHTA, CDR2 FQGNSA. In DNA form, the CDR3 reads TGTGCCAGCAGCTTAACTGCGGGGCTTACCGGGGAGCTGTTTTTT. Its protein is CASSLTAGLTGELFF.

The chain uses TRBV5-1 and TRBJ2-2; D tentatively fits TRBD1 or TRBD2 (5 bases each). Per the germline V gene, CDR1 is SGHRS and CDR2 is YFSETQ. CDR3 size: 15 residues. The V and J ends lost 0 bases and 3 bases respectively, with 9 bases between them. CDR3 DNA sequence: TGCGCCAGCAGCTTGGTGGGACGAGACACCGGGGAGCTGTTTTTT. Translating it yields CASSLVGRDTGELFF. Full variable domain (missing parts from reference TRBV5-1 and TRBJ2-2): KAGVTQTPRYLIKTRGQQVTLSCSPISGHRSVSWYQQTPGQGLQFLFEYFSETQRNKGNFPGRFSGRQFSNSRSEMNVSTLELGDSALYLCASSLVGRDTGELFFGEGSRLTVL.

This clonotype turned up a few times. The chain is built from TRBV5-6 and TRBJ2-7; D gene unclear. CDR1 and CDR2 from the germline V gene are SGHDT and YYEEEE. Between the trimmed V and J ends, which lost 4 bases and 6 bases, there was a span of 11 bases. This CDR3 region has 12 residues. The CDR3 DNA is TGTGCCAGCAGCACCAACCGGGTCGAGCAGTACTTC. This sequence encodes CASSTNRVEQYF.

The rearrangement joins TRBV7-2 to TRBJ2-2, with D maybe TRBD2 (7 bases). The CDR3 has 15 residues. CDR1 and CDR2 from the germline V gene are SGHTA and FQGNSA. V shed 5 bases and J shed 5 bases, with 15 bases lying between them. The CDR3 region is CASSPGGPGTGELFF. CDR3 bases: TGTGCCAGCAGCCCGGGGGGCCCGGGTACCGGGGAGCTGTTTTTT.

Only a few counts were recorded for this clonotype. The CDR3: CASRLTGTEEFYEQYF. CDR3 sequence (DNA): TGTGCCAGCAGATTGACCGGGACAGAGGAATTTTACGAGCAGTACTTC. This sequence joins TRBV5-4 and TRBJ2-7; 7 nucleotides line up with TRBD1. The germline V gene encodes CDR1 SGHNT and CDR2 YYREEE (reference sequence). This CDR3 is 16 amino acids long. The V segment lost 5 bases and the J segment 4 bases; nucleotides outside the gene matches: 15.

J is TRBJ2-5 and V is TRBV4-1; D unresolved. Deletions cut 4 bases from V and 5 bases from J, with 17 bases between. The CDR3 contains 15 residues. CDR1 is MGHRA, CDR2 YSYEKL, per germline. The DNA for the CDR3 is TGCGCCAGCAGCCTCGCCCCCATCCTCGGGGAGACCCAGTACTTC. Its protein is CASSLAPILGETQYF.